The T cell receptor beta chain under discussion was sequenced for a study of regulatory T cells in long-lasting Graves disease. Broader study findings: Whereas new patients shared about a thousand public clonotypes, persistent patients shared more, at 2,500 to 3,500.

The CDR3 covers 13 residues. V was clipped by 6 bases and J by 8 bases, with 16 bases between them. With iRepertoire HTBI primers and Arm-PCR of CDR3 regions, TCR beta libraries were built. TCRdb called the multiplex PCR reads again in MiXCR, with one record for every CDR3 protein. The profile shows about 470,000 distinct CDR3 sequences, 20% to 25% of them singletons. This clonotype was found many times. Its antigen is not known. Documented time point: persistent/refractory GD, antithyroid drugs over 5 years with positive TRAb. Making the TCR library involved RNA that had been extracted from PBMCs. The chain carries TRBV12-3 or TRBV12-4 and TRBJ1-2; D remains unclear. The source of this sequence is a female donor with Graves disease. The sequenced sample was peripheral blood mononuclear cells (PBMCs), obtained when the disease was refractory, from a patient treated with antithyroid drugs. CDR3 amino acids: CASRRARAGGYTF. For the CDR3, the DNA is TGTGCCAGCAGGCGGGCCCGGGCGGGGGGCTACACCTTC.